Following are 7 T cell receptor beta chains from one sample sequenced in a study of cytomegalovirus exposure and HLA in healthy donors. The PCR ran on 60 Vbeta and 13 Jbeta primers. Produced via immunoSEQ multiplex PCR; TCRdb's table is partial and in-frame only. The sample lists 150,000 to 200,000 clones; under 90% were seen once. Sequencing was done on a sample of PBMCs. These receptors were collected from a boy between 2 and 15 years old in good health and CMV-seronegative.

V usage is TRBV5-4 and J usage is TRBJ2-7; weak D call: TRBD2 (6 bases). CDR3 length equals 15 residues. V gave up 4 bases and J gave up 2 bases, with 16 bases separating them. Looked up from germline, CDR1 is SGHNT and CDR2 is YYREEE (reference sequence). The CDR3 loop is CASSPPGVGTYEQYF. The DNA of the CDR3 is TGTGCCAGCAGCCCCCCGGGAGTGGGCACCTACGAGCAGTACTTC.

The chain uses TRBV4-2 and TRBJ2-3; the D is unclear. The CDR3 has 15 residues. Germline V gene lookup returns CDR1 LGHNA and CDR2 YNFKEQ. Trimming removed 0 bases at V and 5 bases at J, with 12 bases between. The CDR3 region is CASSQDDAGGDTQYF. The CDR3, as DNA: TGTGCCAGCAGCCAAGATGACGCCGGCGGAGATACGCAGTATTTT.

The V and J genes are TRBV7-2 and TRBJ1-6; maybe TRBD1 (5 bases). Germline lookup yields CDR1 SGHTA and CDR2 FQGNSA. V lost 1 base to trimming and J lost 10 bases, with 11 bases between them. The CDR3 has 14 residues. The CDR3 region has the DNA TGTGCCAGCAGCTTAGGCAGGGCGAGCTCACCCCTCCACTTT. Translating it yields CASSLGRASSPLHF.

The chain has TRBV7-9 and TRBJ1-6; tentative D call: TRBD1 (5 bases). V was pared by 5 bases and J by 7 bases, with 15 bases between. CDR1 and CDR2 from the germline V gene are SEHNR and FQNEAQ (reference sequence). CDR3 size: 15 residues. The DNA of the CDR3 is TGTGCCAGCAGCCACGGCAGGGATCTCAATTCACCCCTCCACTTT. Its protein is CASSHGRDLNSPLHF.

Turning to this clone: At one boundary the junction diverges from the germline segment, which might be a read error. V usage is TRBV5-4 and J usage is TRBJ1-1, with a possible D match to TRBD1 (6 bases). There are 11 residues in the CDR3. Germline V lookup: CDR1 SGHNT, CDR2 YYREEE (reference sequence). CDR3 nucleotides: TGCGGGGACATCCGGGACACTGAAGCTTTCTTT. Translation gives CGDIRDTEAFF.

This rearrangement joins TRBV10-3 to TRBJ1-2, with 7 nucleotides matching TRBD1. Losses at the gene ends were 6 bases for V and 5 bases for J; bases not matched to a gene: 9. This CDR3 has 14 residues. Germline lookup yields CDR1 ENHRY and CDR2 SYGVKD. CDR3: CAIRPVTGDYGYTF. CDR3 coding DNA: TGTGCCATCAGGCCAGTAACAGGGGATTATGGCTACACCTTC.

V is TRBV28 and J is TRBJ1-2, with 7 bases identical to TRBD1. The CDR3 loop spans 13 amino acids. J gave up 4 bases and V 6 bases, and 5 bases lay outside the gene matches. Germline loops: CDR1 MDHEN, CDR2 SYDVKM. This CDR3 reads CASSPGTVYGYTF. In DNA form, the CDR3 reads TGTGCCAGCAGCCCAGGGACAGTCTATGGCTACACCTTC.